This T cell receptor (beta chain) appears in the sequencing data of a study of blood T cell repertoires in COVID-19. Study details: Samples came from the United States, Italy and Spain, spanning acute and convalescent COVID-19. Nucleic acid was either cDNA or gDNA, and it came from T cells, B-cell-depleted T cells, or PBMCs.

The germline V gene encodes CDR1 MNHEY and CDR2 SVGAGI. The V segment lost 2 bases and the J segment 6 bases; nucleotides outside the gene matches: 2. There are 15 residues in the CDR3. In the original analysis: Quantification of nucleated cells was approximated via reference gene primer amplification. Measured with immunoSEQ multiplex PCR; TCRdb has only the in-frame clones, and not every one. V and J calls plus clone size are reproduced from that table; the DNA served to infer D and trimming. The sample consists of 300,000 to 400,000 clones, over 80% of them appearing once. Patients at the Seattle site were enrolled during active infection and followed longitudinally.

The sequencing sample was made of peripheral blood. This TCR was sampled from a woman between 45 and 60 years old with COVID-19, enrolled during active disease. This sequence joins TRBV6-5 and TRBJ2-3; 13 bases agree with TRBD2. CDR3 bases: TGTGCCAGCAGTTACGGGGGACTAGCGGGGGATACGCAGTATTTT. Its translation is CASSYGGLAGDTQYF.